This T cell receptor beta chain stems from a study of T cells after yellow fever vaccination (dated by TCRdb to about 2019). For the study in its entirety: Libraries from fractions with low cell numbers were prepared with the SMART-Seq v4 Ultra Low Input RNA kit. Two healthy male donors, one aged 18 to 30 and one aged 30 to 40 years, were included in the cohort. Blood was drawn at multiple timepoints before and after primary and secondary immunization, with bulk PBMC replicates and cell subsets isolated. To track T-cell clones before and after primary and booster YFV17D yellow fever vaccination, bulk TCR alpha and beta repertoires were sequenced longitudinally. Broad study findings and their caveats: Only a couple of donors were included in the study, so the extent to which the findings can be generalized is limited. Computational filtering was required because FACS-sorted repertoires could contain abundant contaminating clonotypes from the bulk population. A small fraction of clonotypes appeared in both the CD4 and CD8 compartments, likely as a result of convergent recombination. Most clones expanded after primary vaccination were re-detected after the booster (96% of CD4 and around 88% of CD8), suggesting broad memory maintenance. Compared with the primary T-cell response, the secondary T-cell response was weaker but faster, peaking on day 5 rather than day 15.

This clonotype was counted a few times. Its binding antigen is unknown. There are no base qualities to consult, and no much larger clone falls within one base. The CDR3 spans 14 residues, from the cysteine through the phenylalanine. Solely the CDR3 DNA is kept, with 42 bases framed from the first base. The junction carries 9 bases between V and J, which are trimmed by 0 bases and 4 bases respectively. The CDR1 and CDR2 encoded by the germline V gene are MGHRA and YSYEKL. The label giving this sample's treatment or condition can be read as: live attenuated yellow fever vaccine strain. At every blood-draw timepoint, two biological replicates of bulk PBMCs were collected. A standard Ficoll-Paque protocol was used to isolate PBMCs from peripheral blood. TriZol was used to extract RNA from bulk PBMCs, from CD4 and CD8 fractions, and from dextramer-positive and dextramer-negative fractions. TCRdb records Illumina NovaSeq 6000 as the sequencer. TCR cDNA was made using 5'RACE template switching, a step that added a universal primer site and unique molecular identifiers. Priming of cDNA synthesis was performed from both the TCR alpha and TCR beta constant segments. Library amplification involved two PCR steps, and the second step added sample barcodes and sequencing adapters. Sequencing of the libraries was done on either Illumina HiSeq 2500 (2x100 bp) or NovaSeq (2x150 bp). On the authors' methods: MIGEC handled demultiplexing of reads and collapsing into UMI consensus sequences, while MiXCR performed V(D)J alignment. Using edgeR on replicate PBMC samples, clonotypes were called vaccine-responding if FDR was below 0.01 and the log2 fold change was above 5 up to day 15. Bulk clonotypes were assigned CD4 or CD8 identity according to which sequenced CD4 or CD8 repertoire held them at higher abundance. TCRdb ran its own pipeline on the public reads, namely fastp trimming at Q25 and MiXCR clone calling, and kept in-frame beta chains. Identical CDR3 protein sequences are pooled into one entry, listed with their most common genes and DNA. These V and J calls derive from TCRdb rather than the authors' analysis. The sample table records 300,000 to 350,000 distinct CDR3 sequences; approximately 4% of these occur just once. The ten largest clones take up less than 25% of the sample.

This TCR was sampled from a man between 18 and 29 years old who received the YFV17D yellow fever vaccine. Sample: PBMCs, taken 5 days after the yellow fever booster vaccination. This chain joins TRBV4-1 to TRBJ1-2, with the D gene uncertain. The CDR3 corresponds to CASSQEPSVYGYTF. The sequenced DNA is TGCGCCAGCAGCCAAGAGCCCAGCGTCTATGGCTACACCTTC.